This passage covers 24 T cell receptor beta chains from one sample sequenced in a study of cytomegalovirus exposure and HLA in healthy donors. The PCR had 60 Vbeta and 13 Jbeta primers. Clones were read by immunoSEQ multiplex PCR, and TCRdb kept only the in-frame ones, dropping some. The sample has about 150,000 clones, 80% seen once. Sequencing input: PBMCs. All receptors come from a man aged 25-45 years in good health and CMV-seropositive.

The chain is built from TRBV5-6 and TRBJ2-2; 11 positions agree with TRBD2. Germline-derived CDR1 and CDR2 are SGHDT and YYEEEE. The CDR3 is 17 amino acids. J lost 3 bases, V lost 1 base, and 5 bases had no gene match. The CDR3 DNA reads as TGTGCCAGCAGCTTGACTAGCGGGAGAGGGGACACCGGGGAGCTGTTTTTT. This gives the protein CASSLTSGRGDTGELFF. The full variable domain, completed using reference TRBV5-6 and TRBJ2-2, is DAGVTQSPTHLIKTRGQQVTLRCSPKSGHDTVSWYQQALGQGPQFIFQYYEEEERQRGNFPDRFSGHQFPNYSSELNVNALLLGDSALYLCASSLTSGRGDTGELFFGEGSRLTVL.

V is TRBV7-9 and J is TRBJ2-7; TRBD2 aligns across 9 bases. V dropped 1 base and J dropped 3; count of bases not matched to a gene: 1. This CDR3 spans 14 amino acids. Per germline, CDR1 SEHNR and CDR2 FQNEAQ (reference sequence). CDR3 nucleotide sequence: TGTGCCAGCAGCTTAGGAGCGGGAGGCTACGAGCAGTACTTC. Protein sequence: CASSLGAGGYEQYF. Full variable domain (outside the CDR3, taken from reference TRBV7-9 and TRBJ2-7): DTGVSQNPRHKITKRGQNVTFRCDPISEHNRLYWYRQTLGQGPEFLTYFQNEAQLEKSRLLSDRFSAERPKGSFSTLEIQRTEQGDSAMYLCASSLGAGGYEQYFGPGTRLTVT.

V gene TRBV18 combines with J gene TRBJ1-1; D is possibly TRBD1 (5 bases). The V gene lost 3 bases and the J gene lost 3 bases, with 11 bases spanning the gap. Germline CDR1 KGHSH, CDR2 LQKENI. The CDR3 is 14 amino acids. CDR3 sequence reads: CASSPGGGDTEAFF. DNA for the CDR3: TGTGCCAGCTCACCGGGTGGGGGGGACACTGAAGCTTTCTTT.

V and J are TRBV4-1 and TRBJ1-5; 7 bases align to TRBD1. The germline V gene has CDR1 MGHRA and CDR2 YSYEKL. After removal of 3 bases from V and 5 bases from J, the junction contained 4 bases not matched to a gene. This CDR3 has 14 residues. CDR3 bases: TGCGCCAGCAGCCAGAGACAGGGTTATCAGCCCCAGCATTTT. Translation gives CASSQRQGYQPQHF.

This chain links TRBV11-2 with TRBJ2-7; D unresolved. The CDR3 extends over 16 amino acids. CDR1 and CDR2 (germline): SGHAT, FQNNGV. V lost 5 bases and J 0 bases, leaving 17 bases between the germline ends. In DNA form, the CDR3 reads TGTGCCAGCAGCCAGGCTCAGTCGAGCCTCTCCTACGAGCAGTACTTC. It codes for CASSQAQSSLSYEQYF.

The V and J genes are TRBV27 and TRBJ1-1; tentatively, D is TRBD1 (6 bases). The V end was cut by 5 bases, the J end by 0 bases, with 16 bases between. Germline V gives CDR1 MNHEY, CDR2 SMNVEV (reference sequence). The CDR3 sequence is 16 residues long. In DNA form, the CDR3 reads TGTGCCAGCAGTCCGAGGGGGGGGACTTTGAACACTGAAGCTTTCTTT. This sequence encodes CASSPRGGTLNTEAFF.

The V call is TRBV6-6, the J call TRBJ2-1, with 7 bases fitting TRBD1. Germline V lookup: CDR1 MNHNY, CDR2 SVGAGI (reference sequence). Germline trimming cut 5 bases from V and 4 bases from J; bases unmatched to any gene: 8. This CDR3 contains 15 residues. CDR3 DNA sequence: TGTGCCAGCAGTGTACAGGGGTCAACTTACAATGAGCAGTTCTTC. It is translated as CASSVQGSTYNEQFF.

About this clone itself: A read error may account for a junction end that differs from germline. This sample also contains other DNA sequences that code for the same CDR3. The V and J genes are TRBV11-2 and TRBJ2-5; D might be TRBD2 (5 bases). Germline V gene lookup returns CDR1 SGHAT and CDR2 FQNNGV. The CDR3 has 14 residues. The CDR3 region has the DNA TGTGCCAGCAGCTTAGGGGCGGGTGGAGAGACTCAGTACTTC. Residues: CASSLGAGGETQYF.

This chain uses TRBV2 with TRBJ2-5, with 8 bases matching TRBD2. This CDR3 spans 14 amino acids. The ends lost 4 bases at V and 4 bases at J; junction bases unmatched: 5. Germline V gene data show CDR1 as SNHLY and CDR2 as FYNNEI. Here the CDR3 reads CASSVGGRRETQYF. CDR3 in DNA: TGTGCCAGCAGTGTTGGCGGGAGGAGAGAGACCCAGTACTTC.

This chain links TRBV6-5 with TRBJ2-7; 7 bases agree with TRBD2. CDR1 is MNHEY and CDR2 is SVGAGI in the germline V gene. The junction had 4 bases not matched to a gene; V was cut back by 5 bases and J by 0 bases. The CDR3 is 14 residues long. CDR3 DNA: TGTGCCAGCAGTGAATCTAGCGGCTCCTACGAGCAGTACTTC. It translates to CASSESSGSYEQYF.

This chain connects TRBV29-1 to TRBJ1-4; TRBD1 might be the D (6 bases). Germline values: CDR1 SQVTM, CDR2 ANQGSEA. The CDR3 has 14 residues. The germline V and J ends were trimmed by 4 bases and 5 bases, with 14 bases remaining between them. CDR3 sequence: CSVVFGTPNEKLFF. The DNA of the CDR3 is TGCAGCGTTGTATTTGGGACACCAAATGAAAAACTGTTTTTT.

This rearrangement joins TRBV29-1 to TRBJ2-7; possible D gene TRBD2, 5 bases. Germline V lookup: CDR1 SQVTM, CDR2 ANQGSEA. The CDR3 extends over 13 amino acids. The V gene lost 3 bases and the J gene lost 2 bases, with 11 bases spanning the gap. The CDR3 nucleotides are TGCAGCGTTGACTCCAGCGGTACCTACGAGCAGTACTTC. Its protein is CSVDSSGTYEQYF.

The chain uses TRBV6-1 and TRBJ1-5; TRBD1 matches 8 bases. The V gene end was trimmed by 3 bases and the J gene end by 0 bases; junction bases not matched to a gene: 4. The length of the CDR3 is 16 residues. Germline V CDR1 and CDR2: MNHNS, SASEGT. The CDR3 loop is CASSERTGYSNQPQHF. The CDR3 region has the DNA TGTGCCAGCAGTGAGCGGACAGGGTATAGCAATCAGCCCCAGCATTTT.

The V and J genes are TRBV4-1 and TRBJ2-7; tentatively, D is TRBD2 (5 bases). The V end lost 1 base, the J end lost 5 bases, and 9 bases lay between the germline ends. This CDR3 spans 13 amino acids. CDR1 and CDR2 from the germline V gene are MGHRA and YSYEKL. CDR3 residues: CASSQGPGNEQYF. As DNA, the CDR3 is TGCGCCAGCAGCCAAGGGCCCGGGAACGAGCAGTACTTC.

Regarding this clone: The conserved final phenylalanine or tryptophan is absent from the CDR3, which likely points to a read error. No DNA is shown, since the ends of the CDR3 on it are uncertain; the CDR3 is the one TCRdb lists. The CDR3: CASSAGWEAEL. The V gene is TRBV7-9, the J gene TRBJ1-2. CDR1 is SEHNR, CDR2 FQNEAQ, per germline (reference sequence). Including both end residues, the CDR3 is 11 amino acids long.

This chain connects TRBV30 to TRBJ2-1, with D uncertain. The CDR3 extends over 11 amino acids. Trimming stripped 4 bases from V and 5 bases from J, with 6 bases between. The germline gives CDR1 GTSNPN, CDR2 SVGIG (reference sequence). CDR3 sequence (DNA): TGTGCCTGGACTCAGAACAATGAGCAGTTCTTC. This encodes CAWTQNNEQFF.

The J gene is TRBJ2-1, the V gene TRBV28; 7 bases are shared with TRBD1. The CDR3 runs to 15 residues. Germline V gene lookup returns CDR1 MDHEN and CDR2 SYDVKM. Trimming took 6 bases from V and 7 from J; bases not matched to a gene: 12. CDR3 loop: CASRKTGSLSNEQFF. CDR3 nucleotide sequence: TGTGCCAGCAGGAAGACAGGGAGTTTATCTAATGAGCAGTTCTTC. The whole variable domain, remainder taken from reference TRBV28 and TRBJ2-1, is DVKVTQSSRYLVKRTGEKVFLECVQDMDHENMFWYRQDPGLGLRLIYFSYDVKMKEKGDIPEGYSVSREKKERFSLILESASTNQTSMYLCASRKTGSLSNEQFFGPGTRLTVL.

The chain employs TRBV7-8 and TRBJ2-5; the D gene is possibly TRBD2 (5 bases). Germline V gives CDR1 SGHVS, CDR2 FQNEAQ. V shed 5 bases and J shed 4 bases, with 11 bases lying between them. This CDR3 is 13 amino acids long. CDR3 in amino acids: CASSHALVETQYF. The CDR3 DNA reads TGTGCCAGCAGCCACGCACTAGTAGAGACCCAGTACTTC.

This clone was picked up a small number of times. The chain uses TRBV7-2 and TRBJ2-5; possibly TRBD1 for D (5 bases). The J call is in doubt because the DNA end fits TRBJ2-7 better. Per germline, CDR1 SGHTA and CDR2 FQGNSA. This CDR3 region has 13 residues. The CDR3 reads CASSVDNSYEQYF. DNA of the CDR3: TGTGCCAGCAGCGTGGACAACTCCTACGAGCAGTACTTC.

The chain uses TRBV7-2 and TRBJ2-7; 9 nucleotides align to TRBD2. Germline V gives CDR1 SGHTA, CDR2 FQGNSA. This CDR3 spans 17 amino acids. V shed 0 bases, J shed 6 bases, and the junction held 12 bases outside the gene matches. The CDR3 loop is CASSLALGGRGNSEQYF. CDR3 bases: TGTGCCAGCAGCTTAGCCTTGGGCGGGAGGGGGAACTCCGAGCAGTACTTC.

This clone was counted only a few times. The J gene is TRBJ1-4, the V gene TRBV28, with 9 bases that match TRBD1. The CDR3 extends over 15 amino acids. Germline V gives CDR1 MDHEN, CDR2 SYDVKM. V was pared by 8 bases and J by 3 bases, with 7 bases of the junction left unmatched. The CDR3 loop is CASRLQGAANEKLFF. CDR3 DNA: TGTGCCAGCCGCTTACAGGGGGCCGCTAATGAAAAACTGTTTTTT.

The genes are TRBV30 and TRBJ2-5, with 14 bases identical to TRBD2. Germline CDR1 is GTSNPN and CDR2 is SVGIG (reference sequence). The J segment lost 9 bases and the V segment lost 2 bases, leaving 26 bases of the junction unmatched. The CDR3 is 21 amino acids. The CDR3 protein is CAWSRTSGRLTNVVVREAQYF. The CDR3 DNA reads as TGTGCCTGGAGTAGGACTAGCGGGAGGCTTACTAACGTAGTGGTGAGGGAGGCCCAGTACTTC. Filled out from reference TRBV30 and TRBJ2-5, the complete variable domain reads SQTIHQWPATLVQPVGSPLSLECTVEGTSNPNLYWYRQAAGRGLQLLFYSVGIGQISSEVPQNLSASRPQDRQFILSSKKLLLSDSGFYLCAWSRTSGRLTNVVVREAQYFGPGTRLLVL.

This chain uses TRBV6-1 with TRBJ2-1, with D perhaps TRBD2 (6 bases). The CDR3 is 14 residues long. Germline V CDR1 and CDR2: MNHNS, SASEGT. Trimming removed 7 bases from V and 5 bases from J, with 15 bases in between. The DNA of the CDR3 is TGTGCCAGCAACACTCCGGGAGATAACAATGAGCAGTTCTTC. The encoded protein is CASNTPGDNNEQFF.

The chain joins TRBV18 to TRBJ1-5, with a weak D call TRBD1 (5 bases). The length of the CDR3 is 13 residues. Germline CDR1 KGHSH, CDR2 LQKENI. The V gene lost 8 bases and the J gene lost 5 bases, with 13 bases spanning the gap. CDR3 region: CASRQNVHQPQHF. DNA of the CDR3: TGTGCCAGCAGACAGAATGTACATCAGCCCCAGCATTTT.